This is a list of T cell receptor beta chains from one sample in a study of blood T cell repertoires in COVID-19. Only in-frame clones appear in the TCRdb table, and some are missing; sequencing was by immunoSEQ multiplex PCR. The top ten clones hold approximately 20% of a sample with 90,000 to 100,000 clones, roughly 80% of them seen once. The source material was peripheral blood. These TCRs come from a man older than 75 with acute or convalescent COVID-19. The CDR3 runs from the conserved cysteine through the conserved F or W. Fields, in order: J gene, clone size, D gene, V gene, CDR3 protein, CDR3 DNA. The D gene is left open where the match is weak. Clone size, where shown, is once, few, many, or a class for clones that have expanded.

>TRBJ2-1|NA|TRBD1|TRBV4-3
CASSQETTGVGEQFF
TGCGCCAGCAGCCAAGAAACAACAGGGGTGGGCGAGCAGTTCTTC
>TRBJ2-5|NA|TRBD2|TRBV29-1
CSWGGVQETQYF
TGCAGTTGGGGGGGGGTCCAAGAGACCCAGTACTTC
>TRBJ2-4|NA|TRBD1|TRBV25-1
CASSEHKGQGGKNIQYF
TGTGCCAGCAGTGAACACAAAGGACAGGGCGGCAAAAACATTCAGTACTTC
>TRBJ1-2|NA|TRBD1|TRBV18
CASSPKLGQSNYGYTF
TGTGCCAGCTCACCGAAACTGGGACAGAGCAACTATGGCTACACCTTC
>TRBJ2-1|NA|NA|TRBV2
CASSPIGFNEQFF
TGTGCCAGCAGTCCCATCGGGTTTAATGAGCAGTTCTTC
>TRBJ1-6|NA|NA|TRBV5-1
CASSLDRTNSPLHF
TGCGCCAGCAGCTTGGACAGAACCAATTCACCCCTCCACTTT
>TRBJ2-7|NA|TRBD1|TRBV6-2/TRBV6-3
CASSSGGPLYEQYF
TGTGCCAGCAGCTCAGGGGGACCCCTCTACGAGCAGTACTTC
>TRBJ1-2|many|NA|TRBV11-2
CATSNGWYGYTF
TGTGCCACTTCCAACGGGTGGTATGGCTACACCTTC
>TRBJ1-2|NA|TRBD1|TRBV7-2
CASSSTPGQTSYTF
TGTGCCAGCAGCTCTACACCGGGACAGACTAGCTACACCTTC
>TRBJ2-7|few|NA|TRBV11-2
CASSLLAYEQYF
TGTGCCAGCAGCTTGCTAGCTTACGAGCAGTACTTC
>TRBJ2-2|NA|TRBD1|TRBV18
CASATGAAGELFF
TGTGCCAGCGCGACAGGGGCGGCCGGGGAGCTGTTTTTT
>TRBJ2-6|NA|NA|TRBV7-2
CASSLEGPGKVGANVLTF
TGTGCCAGCAGCTTAGAAGGTCCGGGAAAGGTTGGGGCCAACGTCCTGACTTTC
>TRBJ2-7|once|TRBD2|TRBV12-3/TRBV12-4
CASTPGLAHEQYF
TGTGCCAGCACCCCTGGACTAGCTCACGAGCAGTACTTC
>TRBJ2-3|NA|TRBD2|TRBV28
CASSPKGRAPSTDTQYF
TGTGCCAGCAGTCCCAAAGGGAGGGCACCTAGCACAGATACGCAGTATTTT
>TRBJ2-2|NA|NA|TRBV7-2
CASSLGSGNTGELFF
TGTGCCAGCAGCTTAGGCTCAGGGAACACCGGGGAGCTGTTTTTT
>TRBJ1-6|NA|NA|TRBV5-8
CASSFRGRYNSPLHF
TGTGCCAGCAGCTTTAGGGGCCGCTATAATTCACCCCTCCACTTT
>TRBJ1-2|NA|NA|TRBV6-5
CASSYSQGGSYGYTF
TGTGCCAGCAGTTACTCGCAGGGAGGATCCTATGGCTACACCTTC
>TRBJ1-1|NA|TRBD1|TRBV7-2
CASSSQTGLNTEAFF
TGTGCCAGCAGCTCCCAGACAGGGTTAAACACTGAAGCTTTCTTT
>TRBJ2-2|NA|NA|TRBV27
CASSRSFYWGDSGELFF
TGTGCCAGCAGTCGATCTTTCTACTGGGGAGACTCCGGGGAGCTGTTTTTT
>TRBJ1-2|NA|NA|TRBV9
CASSPGGVNYGYTF
TGTGCCAGCAGCCCCGGAGGAGTCAACTATGGCTACACCTTC